This is a list of T cell receptor beta chains from one sample in a study of blood T cell repertoires in COVID-19. Here immunoSEQ multiplex PCR was the method, and the copy in TCRdb shows in-frame clones only, minus some. The sample has about 48,000 clones, about 76% seen once. The sample consisted of peripheral blood. The receptor set was obtained from a human donor with active or convalescent COVID-19. The donor label of this sample is uncertain. Each CDR3 is given with its conserved first and last residue. D genes are given only for firm matches.

D gene | J gene | V gene | CDR3 DNA | CDR3 protein
TRBD2 | TRBJ2-3 | TRBV4-1 | TGCGCCAGCAGCCAAATTCGACTAGCGGCTAGCACAGATACGCAGTATTTT | CASSQIRLAASTDTQYF
TRBD2 | TRBJ2-7 | TRBV27 | TGTGCCAGCAGTTTCCGGACTAGCGGGACCGGTACCTACGAGCAGTACTTC | CASSFRTSGTGTYEQYF
- | TRBJ1-5 | TRBV6-6 | TGTGCCAGTAGTTATACAGGCAGCAATCAGCCCCAGCATTTT | CASSYTGSNQPQHF
- | TRBJ2-7 | TRBV6-1 | TGTGCCGGCGACCGGACACAGGGACGCGAGCAGTACTTC | CAGDRTQGREQYF
- | TRBJ1-6 | TRBV27 | TGTGCCAGCAGTCCGGCTATCTCGGGATCACCCCTCCACTTT | CASSPAISGSPLHF
- | TRBJ1-1 | TRBV28 | TGTGCCAGCAAGAGGGACACTGAAGCTTTCTTT | CASKRDTEAFF
TRBD2 | TRBJ2-3 | TRBV14 | TGTGCCAGCAGGCCATTCCCGGGACTAGCGGGAGCCGAGAAAGATACGCAGTATTTT | CASRPFPGLAGAEKDTQYF
TRBD1 | TRBJ2-2 | TRBV9 | TGTGCCAGCAGCCTCCGAGCGGAAGGGGGCCTCCCGACCGGGGAGCTGTTTTTT | CASSLRAEGGLPTGELFF
- | TRBJ1-3 | TRBV24-1 | TGTGCCACCAGTGATGCGCGTAGTGGAAACACCATATATTTT | CATSDARSGNTIYF
TRBD1 | TRBJ1-1 | TRBV7-3 | TGTGCCAGCAGCTGGGGACAGGGAACTGAAGCTTTCTTT | CASSWGQGTEAFF